This T cell receptor beta chain appears in the sequencing data of a study of tissue T cells after allogeneic stem cell transplantation. Clones were read by immunoSEQ multiplex PCR, and TCRdb kept only the in-frame ones, dropping some. The sample carries over 5,000 clones, under 55% recorded once. In regard to this clone: What it binds is unknown. The gene symbols are mouse symbols. The DNA ends 1 residue before the CDR3 does, and the rest of the CDR3 is filled in from the germline J gene.

The germline V gene encodes CDR1 KGHPV and CDR2 FQNQEV (reference sequence). The CDR3 loop spans 13 amino acids. V was clipped by 4 bases and J by 3 bases, with 7 bases between them. Study-wide points: Alloreactivity or antigen specificity of tissue TCRs was not determined; some clones might be host cells.

Regarding time point: mouse harvest day 7 after allogeneic transplant. The graft held 10^6 splenic CD5+ T cells and 10^7 T-cell-depleted bone marrow cells. This chain connects TRBV26 to TRBJ2-1; D gene unclear. This TCR was sampled from a female BALB/c mouse given C57BL/6 T cells with graft-versus-host disease after an allogeneic hematopoietic cell transplant. Sequenced: gut tissue. The CDR3 protein is CASSPVLYAEQFF. The sequenced CDR3 bases are TGTGCCAGCAGTCCAGTACTCTATGCTGAGCAGTTC.